Listed here is a single T cell receptor beta chain. Its antigen is not known. UMIs were added to TCR cDNA along with a universal primer site when it was made by 5'RACE template switching. TCRdb used MiXCR to reprocess the 5' RACE reads, holding one entry per CDR3 protein. The data show 300,000 to 350,000 distinct CDR3 sequences, approximately 4.3% seen once. The sample originates from a study of T cells after yellow fever vaccination. Study-level points and caveats: Among primary-vaccination clones, most reappeared after the booster, at roughly 95% for CD4 and around 90% for CD8. On re-exposure, the response was weaker but peaked faster, at day 5 versus 15.

The sequencing used PBMCs, collected 15 days after the yellow fever booster vaccination. The clonotype was recovered from a man aged 18 to 29 who received the YFV17D yellow fever vaccine.

CDR3 sequence: CASSYYGPPAGELFF. CDR3 in DNA: TGTGCCAGCAGTTACTACGGACCCCCGGCCGGGGAGCTGTTTTTT. V is TRBV6-6 and J is TRBJ2-2; D is unclear. CDR1 is MNHNY and CDR2 is SVGAGI in the germline V gene (reference sequence). The CDR3 consists of 15 residues. V dropped 1 base and J dropped 6 bases, with 12 bases sitting between them.